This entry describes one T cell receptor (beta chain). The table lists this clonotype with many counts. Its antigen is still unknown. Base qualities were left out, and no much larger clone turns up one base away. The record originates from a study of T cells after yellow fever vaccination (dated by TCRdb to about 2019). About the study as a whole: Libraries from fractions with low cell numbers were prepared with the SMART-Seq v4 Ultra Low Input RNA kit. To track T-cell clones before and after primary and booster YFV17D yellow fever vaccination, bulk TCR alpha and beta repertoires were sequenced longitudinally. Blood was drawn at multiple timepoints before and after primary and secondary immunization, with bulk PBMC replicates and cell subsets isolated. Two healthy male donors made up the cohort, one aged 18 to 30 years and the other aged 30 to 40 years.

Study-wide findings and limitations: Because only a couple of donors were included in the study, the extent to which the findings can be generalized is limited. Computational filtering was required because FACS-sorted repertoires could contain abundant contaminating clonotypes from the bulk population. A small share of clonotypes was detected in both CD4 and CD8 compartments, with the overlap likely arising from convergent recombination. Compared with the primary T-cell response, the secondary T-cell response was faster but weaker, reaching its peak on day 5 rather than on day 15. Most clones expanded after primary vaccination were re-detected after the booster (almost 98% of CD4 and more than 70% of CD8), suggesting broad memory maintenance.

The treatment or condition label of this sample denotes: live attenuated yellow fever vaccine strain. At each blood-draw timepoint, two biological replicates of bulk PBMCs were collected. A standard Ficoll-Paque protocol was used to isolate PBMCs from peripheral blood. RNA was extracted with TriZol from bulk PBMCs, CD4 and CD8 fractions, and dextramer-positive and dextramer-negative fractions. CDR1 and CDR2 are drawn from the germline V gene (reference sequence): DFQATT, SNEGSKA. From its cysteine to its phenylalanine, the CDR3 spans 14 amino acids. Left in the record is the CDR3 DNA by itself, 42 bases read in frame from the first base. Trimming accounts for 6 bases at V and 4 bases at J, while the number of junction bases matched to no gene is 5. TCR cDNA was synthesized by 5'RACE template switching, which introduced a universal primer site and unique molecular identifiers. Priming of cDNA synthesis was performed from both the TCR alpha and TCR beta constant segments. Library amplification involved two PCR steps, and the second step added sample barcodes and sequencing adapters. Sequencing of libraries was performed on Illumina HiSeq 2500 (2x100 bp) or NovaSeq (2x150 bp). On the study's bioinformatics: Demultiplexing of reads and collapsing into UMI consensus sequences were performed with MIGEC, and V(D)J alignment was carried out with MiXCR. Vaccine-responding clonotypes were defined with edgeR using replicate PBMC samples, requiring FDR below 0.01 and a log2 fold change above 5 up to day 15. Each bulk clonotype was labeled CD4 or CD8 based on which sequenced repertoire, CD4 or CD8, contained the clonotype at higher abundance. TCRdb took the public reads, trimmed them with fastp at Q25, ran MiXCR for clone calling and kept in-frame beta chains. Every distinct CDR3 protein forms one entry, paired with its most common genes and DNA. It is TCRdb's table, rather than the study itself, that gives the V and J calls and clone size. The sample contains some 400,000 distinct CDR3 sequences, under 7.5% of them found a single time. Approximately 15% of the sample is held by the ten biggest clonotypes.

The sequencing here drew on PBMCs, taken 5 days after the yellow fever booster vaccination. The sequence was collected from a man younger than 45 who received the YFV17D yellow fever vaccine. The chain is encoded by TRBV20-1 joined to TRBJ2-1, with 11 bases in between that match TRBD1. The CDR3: CSAHRDRGYNEQFF. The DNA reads TGCAGTGCCCACCGGGACAGGGGGTACAATGAGCAGTTCTTC.